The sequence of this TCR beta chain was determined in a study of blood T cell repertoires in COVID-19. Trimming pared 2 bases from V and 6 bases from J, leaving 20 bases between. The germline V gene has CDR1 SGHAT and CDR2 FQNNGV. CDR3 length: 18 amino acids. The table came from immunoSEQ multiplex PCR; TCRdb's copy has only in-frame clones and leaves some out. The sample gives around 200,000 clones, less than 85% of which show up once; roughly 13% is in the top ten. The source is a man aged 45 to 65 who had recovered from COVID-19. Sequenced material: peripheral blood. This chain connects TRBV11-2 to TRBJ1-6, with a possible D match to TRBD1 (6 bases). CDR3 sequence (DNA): TGTGCCAGCAGCTTAAGTACGCCGGGGGGCTTAGGTAATTCACCCCTCCACTTT. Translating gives CASSLSTPGGLGNSPLHF.